The clone carrying this T cell receptor (beta chain) was detected only a few times. CDR1 is MNHEY, CDR2 SVGAGI, per germline. Trimming removed 2 bases from V and 0 bases from J, with 10 bases in between. The length of the CDR3 is 15 residues. Unique molecular identifiers were incorporated into the prepared TCRbeta library. TCRdb re-called the PCR reads with MiXCR, one entry per CDR3 protein. Among approximately 270,000 distinct CDR3 sequences listed, over 8% were seen once. This sample is drawn from a study of T-cell reconstitution after alpha-beta-depleted transplantation in children. Material: PBMCs from the stem cell graft donor, obtained from the stem cell graft. The receptor was derived from a human donor who donated a stem cell graft to a child with SCID. The rearrangement links TRBV6-5 to TRBJ1-2; D call uncertain. The CDR3 DNA reads as TGTGCCAGCAGTTACACACCTGACGCTAACTATGGCTACACCTTC. Protein sequence: CASSYTPDANYGYTF.